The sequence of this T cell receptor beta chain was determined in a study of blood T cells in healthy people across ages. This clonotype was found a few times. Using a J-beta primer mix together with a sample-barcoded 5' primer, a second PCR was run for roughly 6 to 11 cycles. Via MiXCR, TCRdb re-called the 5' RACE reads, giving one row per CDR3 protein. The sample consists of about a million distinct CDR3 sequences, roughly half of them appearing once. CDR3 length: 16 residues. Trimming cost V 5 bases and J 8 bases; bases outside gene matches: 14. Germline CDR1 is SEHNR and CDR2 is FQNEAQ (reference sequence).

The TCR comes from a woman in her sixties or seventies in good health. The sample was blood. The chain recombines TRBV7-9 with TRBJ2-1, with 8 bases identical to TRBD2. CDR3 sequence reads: CASSTSTGGPFDEQFF. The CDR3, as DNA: TGTGCCAGCAGCACCTCAACGGGGGGGCCCTTCGATGAGCAGTTCTTC.